Each of the 32 T cell receptor beta chains below was sequenced from the same sample in a study of blood T cell repertoires in COVID-19. Sequencing was performed with immunoSEQ multiplex PCR; in TCRdb, only in-frame clones are kept and a portion is missing. This sample carries around 260,000 clones, roughly 87% of them seen once, and the ten largest clones take 13%. The specimen sequenced was peripheral blood. These receptors were collected from a human donor in a cohort sampled during active COVID-19.

V is TRBV9 and J is TRBJ2-6; 8 bases agree with TRBD1. Germline CDR1 SGDLS, CDR2 YYNGEE. The V gene end was trimmed by 3 bases and the J gene end by 2 bases; junction bases not matched to a gene: 1. The CDR3 is 15 residues long. The CDR3 spells CASSDRGTGANVLTF. Written as DNA, the CDR3 is TGTGCCAGCAGCGACAGGGGGACTGGGGCCAACGTCCTGACTTTC.

This clone has more than one count but fewer than ten. The chain couples TRBV4-1 to TRBJ2-5, with a possible D match to TRBD1 (6 bases). With 6 bases removed from V and 1 base from J, the gap between germline ends came to 15 bases. Per the germline V gene, CDR1 is MGHRA and CDR2 is YSYEKL. This CDR3 is built from 15 residues. The DNA of the CDR3 is TGCGCCAGCAGTCCAACAGGGTGGGGCCAAGAGACCCAGTACTTC. Its translation is CASSPTGWGQETQYF.

The V and J genes are TRBV4-2 and TRBJ1-2; no reliable D call. This CDR3 is 14 amino acids long. From germline, CDR1 is LGHNA and CDR2 YNFKEQ. Trimming took off 0 bases at V and 4 bases at J, with 9 bases between the two ends. The CDR3 reads CASSQDRGPYGYTF. The DNA of the CDR3 is TGTGCCAGCAGCCAAGATCGAGGTCCCTATGGCTACACCTTC.

This chain connects TRBV5-5 to TRBJ2-3, with 13 nucleotides matching TRBD2. Germline-derived CDR1 and CDR2 are SGHKS and YYEKEE (reference sequence). The CDR3 contains 16 residues. After removal of 2 bases from V and 6 bases from J, the junction contained 6 bases not matched to a gene. This CDR3 is CASSLGLAGVGDTQYF. The DNA of the CDR3 is TGTGCCAGCAGCTTAGGACTAGCGGGAGTAGGGGATACGCAGTATTTT.

The gene calls are TRBV7-2 and TRBJ2-3, with 8 bases identical to TRBD2. This CDR3 has 16 residues. CDR1 and CDR2 (germline): SGHTA, FQGNSA. The ends lost 0 bases at V and 5 bases at J; junction bases unmatched: 7. This CDR3 reads CASSLASSGTVDTQYF. CDR3 DNA: TGTGCCAGCAGCTTAGCGAGTAGCGGGACTGTAGATACGCAGTATTTT.

The rearrangement links TRBV4-1 to TRBJ1-6; D might be TRBD1 (6 bases). CDR3 length: 14 residues. Trimming removed 4 bases at V and 7 bases at J, with 11 bases between. Germline assignment: CDR1 MGHRA and CDR2 YSYEKL. CDR3 sequence (DNA): TGCGCCAGCAGCCCTGGACAGACCAATTCACCCCTCCACTTT. Translating it yields CASSPGQTNSPLHF.

The V call is TRBV11-2, the J call TRBJ1-1, with 10 bases that match TRBD1. J was trimmed by 4 bases and V by 5 bases; bases with no gene match: 10. The germline gives CDR1 SGHAT, CDR2 FQNNGV. The CDR3 runs 16 residues. CDR3 sequence reads: CASSLGKDRGGTEAFF. The CDR3 DNA is TGTGCCAGCAGCCTAGGCAAGGACAGGGGGGGCACTGAAGCTTTCTTT.

This clone has just one count. The chain carries TRBV5-1 and TRBJ2-5; perhaps TRBD1 as D (5 bases). V lost 4 bases and J lost 4, with 17 bases in between. CDR1 SGHRS and CDR2 YFSETQ come from the germline V gene. CDR3 length equals 15 residues. Here the CDR3 reads CASSTGSGLIETQYF. Here the CDR3 DNA reads TGCGCCAGCAGCACAGGATCAGGGTTAATAGAGACCCAGTACTTC.

The rearrangement uses TRBV15 and TRBJ2-7; the match to TRBD1 covers 12 bases. CDR3 length: 14 residues. V was pared by 8 bases and J by 2 bases, with 4 bases of the junction left unmatched. CDR1 is LNHNV, CDR2 YYDKDF, per germline (reference sequence). CDR3 sequence: CATRRDRGPYEQYF. The CDR3 DNA is TGTGCCACCCGCCGGGACAGGGGGCCCTACGAGCAGTACTTC.

This clone was observed a few times. The rearrangement uses TRBV18 and TRBJ1-4; the match to TRBD1 covers 9 bases. V shed 2 bases, J shed 13 bases, and the junction held 2 bases outside the gene matches. Germline-derived CDR1 and CDR2 are KGHSH and LQKENI. The CDR3 totals 12 residues. The CDR3 region is CASSPGTGRLFF. The CDR3 DNA reads as TGTGCCAGCTCACCAGGGACAGGGCGACTGTTTTTT.

V gene TRBV5-4 combines with J gene TRBJ2-5; 11 bases are a match to TRBD2. V trimming: 3 bases; J trimming: 5 bases; junction bases outside the gene matches: 6. Germline V gives CDR1 SGHNT, CDR2 YYREEE (reference sequence). This CDR3 contains 15 residues. CDR3 in amino acids: CASSSTSGSIETQYF. CDR3 DNA sequence: TGTGCCAGCAGCTCTACTAGCGGGAGTATCGAGACCCAGTACTTC.

The chain carries TRBV11-2 and TRBJ2-7; D might be TRBD2 (6 bases). From germline, CDR1 is SGHAT and CDR2 FQNNGV. V was shortened by 0 bases and J by 2 bases, with 14 bases between the two germline ends. The CDR3 loop spans 16 amino acids. The CDR3: CASSLEGGIGTYEQYF. The CDR3 DNA follows: TGTGCCAGCAGCTTAGAAGGCGGGATTGGGACCTACGAGCAGTACTTC. The full variable domain, with the rest looked up from reference TRBV11-2 and TRBJ2-7, is EAGVAQSPRYKIIEKRQSVAFWCNPISGHATLYWYQQILGQGPKLLIQFQNNGVVDDSQLPKDRFSAERLKGVDSTLKIQPAKLEDSAVYLCASSLEGGIGTYEQYFGPGTRLTVT.

The V gene is TRBV2, the J gene TRBJ1-1; no definite D call. Germline V CDR1 and CDR2: SNHLY, FYNNEI. Trimming removed 3 bases from V and 0 bases from J, with 14 bases in between. CDR3 length: 16 residues. Written as DNA, the CDR3 is TGTGCCAGCAGTGATTTAGGCCCGGGTTTGAACACTGAAGCTTTCTTT. This sequence encodes CASSDLGPGLNTEAFF.

The chain has TRBV7-9 and TRBJ1-4; tentative D call: TRBD1 (6 bases). Germline V gene lookup returns CDR1 SEHNR and CDR2 FQNEAQ (reference sequence). The CDR3 spans 14 residues. Between the trimmed V and J ends, which lost 5 bases and 1 base, there was a span of 8 bases. DNA for the CDR3: TGTGCCAGCAGCACGGGACAAACTAATGAAAAACTGTTTTTT. Protein sequence: CASSTGQTNEKLFF.

This chain joins TRBV7-2 and TRBJ1-5; D uncertain. The CDR3 sequence is 15 residues long. Germline values: CDR1 SGHTA, CDR2 FQGNSA. Between the trimmed V and J ends, which lost 4 bases and 5 bases, there was a span of 15 bases. CDR3 amino acids: CASSSNSQVYQPQHF. The CDR3 nucleotides read TGTGCCAGCAGCTCGAATTCGCAGGTTTATCAGCCCCAGCATTTT. The full variable domain, rest sourced from reference TRBV7-2 and TRBJ1-5, is GAGVSQSPSNKVTEKGKDVELRCDPISGHTALYWYRQSLGQGLEFLIYFQGNSAPDKSGLPSDRFSAERTGGSVSTLTIQRTQQEDSAVYLCASSSNSQVYQPQHFGDGTRLSIL.

The V call is TRBV29-1, the J call TRBJ2-7, with D possibly matching TRBD1 (6 bases). V was pared by 5 bases and J by 0 bases, with 17 bases between. Germline V gives CDR1 SQVTM, CDR2 ANQGSEA. The CDR3 extends over 15 amino acids. CDR3 amino acids: CSVRAGTSGSYEQYF. The DNA of the CDR3 is TGCAGCGTTCGGGCCGGGACATCAGGCTCCTACGAGCAGTACTTC.

CDR3 protein: CSVDLQRSTDTQYF. In nucleotides, the CDR3 is TGCAGCGTTGATCTGCAGCGGAGCACAGATACGCAGTATTTT. The gene calls are TRBV29-1 and TRBJ2-3; D possibly corresponds to TRBD2 (5 bases). Trimming took off 3 bases at V and 0 bases at J, with 10 bases between the two ends. CDR1 is SQVTM, CDR2 ANQGSEA, per germline. This CDR3 contains 14 residues.

There are a few counts of this clone. The CDR3 region is CASSKARQGPYNEQFF. The CDR3 DNA is TGTGCCAGCAGTAAAGCGAGACAGGGCCCCTACAATGAGCAGTTCTTC. The chain employs TRBV27 and TRBJ2-1; 7 bases line up with TRBD1. The junction had 9 bases not matched to a gene; V was cut back by 5 bases and J by 2 bases. The CDR3 is 16 residues long. Germline V lookup: CDR1 MNHEY, CDR2 SMNVEV (reference sequence).

This chain uses TRBV3-1 (or the pseudogene TRBV3-2) with TRBJ2-7; 9 bases are shared with TRBD2. With 4 bases clipped from V and 5 bases from J, the junction kept 12 bases outside the gene matches. The CDR3 contains 16 residues. Germline-derived CDR1 and CDR2 are LGHDT and YNNKEL (reference sequence). The CDR3 nucleotides read TGTGCCAGCAGCCGACTAGCGGACAGAGGGAGCCACGAGCAGTACTTC. Its protein product is CASSRLADRGSHEQYF.

This rearrangement joins TRBV7-9 to TRBJ2-2, with TRBD2 matching over 8 bases. V dropped 6 bases and J dropped 7; count of bases not matched to a gene: 10. Per germline, CDR1 SEHNR and CDR2 FQNEAQ (reference sequence). CDR3 length: 15 residues. The CDR3 DNA sequence: TGTGCCAGCAGGTCCCTTAGCGGGACGGTCGGGGAGCTGTTTTTT. Translation: CASRSLSGTVGELFF.

This chain connects TRBV6-6 to TRBJ2-7, with D maybe TRBD1 (6 bases). Germline CDR1 is MNHNY and CDR2 is SVGAGI (reference sequence). CDR3 size: 15 residues. Deletions cut 6 bases from V and 4 bases from J, with 19 bases between. This CDR3 is CASRPRRDTSYEQYF. DNA for the CDR3: TGTGCCAGCAGACCCCGCCGGGACACCTCTTACGAGCAGTACTTC.

V and J are TRBV6-5 and TRBJ1-2, with D unclear. V lost 0 bases and J 0 bases, leaving 11 bases between the germline ends. The CDR3 length is 16 residues. Germline-derived CDR1 and CDR2 are MNHEY and SVGAGI. CDR3 nucleotides: TGTGCCAGCAGTTACTCGACCAGGCCAGCTAACTATGGCTACACCTTC. Amino acid sequence: CASSYSTRPANYGYTF.

The chain combines TRBV18 with TRBJ2-1; D remains unclear. This CDR3 comprises 14 residues. Trimming left V 6 bases short and J 0 bases short, with 9 bases between. Germline loops: CDR1 KGHSH, CDR2 LQKENI. The CDR3 DNA follows: TGTGCCAGCTCCCAACAAAGCTCCTACAATGAGCAGTTCTTC. Translation gives CASSQQSSYNEQFF.

V and J are TRBV28 and TRBJ2-3; D may be TRBD1 (5 bases). V was clipped by 7 bases and J by 0 bases, with 11 bases between them. This CDR3 has 14 amino acids. Germline V CDR1 and CDR2: MDHEN, SYDVKM. This chain's CDR3 is CASKSGYSTDTQYF. The CDR3 DNA reads TGTGCCAGCAAGTCAGGGTATAGCACAGATACGCAGTATTTT.

The J gene is TRBJ1-2, the V gene TRBV6-6; the D is unclear. Germline-derived CDR1 and CDR2 are MNHNY and SVGAGI (reference sequence). The ends were cut back, 10 bases at V and 6 bases at J, with 12 bases in the middle. The CDR3 consists of 11 residues. Here the CDR3 DNA reads TGTGCCACCTCATTGATAGATGGCTACACCTTC. It yields the protein CATSLIDGYTF.

This chain joins TRBV27 and TRBJ2-7; TRBD2 agrees at 8 bases. Per germline, CDR1 MNHEY and CDR2 SMNVEV (reference sequence). CDR3 length: 16 amino acids. The J segment lost 1 base and the V segment lost 5 bases, leaving 10 bases of the junction unmatched. CDR3 residues: CASSQRIGTRSYEQYF. Written as DNA, the CDR3 is TGTGCCAGCAGTCAGCGAATTGGGACTAGGTCCTACGAGCAGTACTTC.

The chain recombines TRBV27 with TRBJ2-1, with TRBD1 matching over 9 bases. This CDR3 spans 14 amino acids. Germline-derived CDR1 and CDR2 are MNHEY and SMNVEV (reference sequence). V gave up 7 bases and J gave up 5 bases; unmatched junction bases: 6. This CDR3 reads CASNRDRANNEQFF. The CDR3 DNA reads as TGTGCCAGCAACCGGGACAGGGCGAACAATGAGCAGTTCTTC.

Regarding this clone: Other DNA sequences from this sample encode an identical CDR3 as well. The chain has TRBV7-2 and TRBJ1-4, with a possible D match to TRBD1 (6 bases). CDR1 and CDR2 from the germline V gene are SGHTA and FQGNSA. V was cut by 2 bases and J by 7 bases, with 14 bases left in between. This CDR3 has 15 residues. The CDR3 reads CASSLSQGGGEKLFF. For the CDR3, the DNA is TGTGCCAGCAGCTTATCTCAGGGAGGGGGTGAAAAACTGTTTTTT.

The CDR3 sequence: CASSVTSGSMREQYF. DNA of the CDR3: TGTGCCAGCAGCGTTACTAGCGGGAGTATGAGGGAGCAGTACTTC. The gene calls are TRBV9 and TRBJ2-7; TRBD2 matches 11 bases. V shed 2 bases and J 7 bases; nucleotides not matched to a gene: 8. The CDR3 covers 15 residues. Germline V gene data show CDR1 as SGDLS and CDR2 as YYNGEE.

This clone was recorded a few times. The J gene is TRBJ1-2, the V gene TRBV5-4; D ambiguous. Germline V gene lookup returns CDR1 SGHNT and CDR2 YYREEE (reference sequence). V was shortened by 3 bases and J by 8 bases, with 23 bases between the two germline ends. This CDR3 comprises 16 residues. CDR3 sequence (DNA): TGTGCCAGCAGCTCCCCGGTTTTAAGCGGAGGTGGCGGCTACACCTTC. Translating gives CASSSPVLSGGGGYTF.

The chain couples TRBV7-9 to TRBJ1-1; 9 bases agree with TRBD1. CDR3 length: 16 amino acids. Trimming removed 0 bases from V and 7 bases from J; junction bases left unmatched: 9. Germline V gives CDR1 SEHNR, CDR2 FQNEAQ (reference sequence). The CDR3 DNA follows: TGTGCCAGCAGCTTAGCCGACCCGGGACAGGGATATGAAGCTTTCTTT. Amino acid sequence: CASSLADPGQGYEAFF.

The rearrangement links TRBV9 to TRBJ2-3, with D possibly being TRBD2 (6 bases). Germline V gene sequence: CDR1 SGDLS, CDR2 YYNGEE. The CDR3 loop spans 15 amino acids. V was shortened by 4 bases and J by 2 bases, with 14 bases between the two germline ends. The CDR3 DNA follows: TGTGCCAGCAGCTTAGACTCGGGGGTCACAGATACGCAGTATTTT. This encodes CASSLDSGVTDTQYF.